A single sample is the source of the 10 T cell receptor beta chains below, sequenced in a study of technical replicates of blood from a handful of donors. Libraries were prepared by immunoSEQ multiplex PCR; TCRdb keeps only in-frame clonotypes and omits some of them. The table records more than 65,000 clones, roughly 96% of them present only once. The sequenced sample consisted of T cells isolated from PBMCs. The receptor set was obtained from a human donor in good health.

The chain is built from TRBV9 and TRBJ2-5; 8 bases line up with TRBD1. Germline lookup yields CDR1 SGDLS and CDR2 YYNGEE. V gave up 0 bases and J gave up 4 bases; unmatched junction bases: 11. The CDR3 covers 17 residues. This CDR3 reads CASSVAGTGPILETQYF. CDR3 DNA: TGTGCCAGCAGCGTAGCTGGGACAGGACCCATCCTAGAGACCCAGTACTTC.

This chain links TRBV29-1 with TRBJ2-5, with 8 bases matching TRBD2. Per germline, CDR1 SQVTM and CDR2 ANQGSEA. The CDR3 consists of 14 residues. Trimming took 3 bases from V and 1 from J; bases not matched to a gene: 4. The CDR3 sequence is CSVDKSGSQETQYF. CDR3 nucleotides: TGCAGCGTTGATAAAAGCGGGAGCCAAGAGACCCAGTACTTC.

This clone is a singleton in its sample. Here the CDR3 DNA reads TGTGCCTGGAGACCGCACTCAGGGGTGAACACTGAAGCTTTCTTT. Translating it yields CAWRPHSGVNTEAFF. This chain connects TRBV30 to TRBJ1-1; a weak D match, TRBD1 (6 bases). CDR1 and CDR2 (germline): GTSNPN, SVGIG (reference sequence). This CDR3 contains 15 residues. The V gene lost 3 bases and the J gene lost 0 bases, with 14 bases spanning the gap.

V and J are TRBV29-1 and TRBJ1-1, with 8 bases identical to TRBD1. The CDR3 sequence is 14 residues long. V was clipped by 7 bases and J by 4 bases; unmatched bases: 11. Germline-derived CDR1 and CDR2 are SQVTM and ANQGSEA. This CDR3 is CSALRQGRGTEAFF. CDR3 in DNA: TGCAGCGCCCTTAGACAGGGGCGAGGCACTGAAGCTTTCTTT. The full variable domain, completed using reference TRBV29-1 and TRBJ1-1, is SAVISQKPSRDICQRGTSLTIQCQVDSQVTMMFWYRQQPGQSLTLIATANQGSEATYESGFVIDKFPISRPNLTFSTLTVSNMSPEDSSIYLCSALRQGRGTEAFFGQGTRLTVV.

The rearrangement joins TRBV9 to TRBJ2-7, with D perhaps TRBD2 (6 bases). Looked up from germline, CDR1 is SGDLS and CDR2 is YYNGEE. The CDR3 runs 15 residues. V lost 0 bases and J 2 bases, leaving 12 bases between the germline ends. In nucleotides, the CDR3 is TGTGCCAGCAGCGTAGAGGGGAGGTTTACCTACGAGCAGTACTTC. Protein sequence: CASSVEGRFTYEQYF.

The chain couples TRBV10-2 to TRBJ1-1; TRBD1 aligns across 7 bases. Germline lookup yields CDR1 WSHSY and CDR2 SAAADI. CDR3 length: 14 residues. Losses at the gene ends were 0 bases for V and 5 bases for J; bases not matched to a gene: 3. The CDR3 spells CASSESRGPTEAFF. The CDR3 region has the DNA TGCGCCAGCAGTGAGTCGAGGGGGCCAACTGAAGCTTTCTTT.

This chain links TRBV27 with TRBJ2-2; 13 nucleotides line up with TRBD2. Germline assignment: CDR1 MNHEY and CDR2 SMNVEV (reference sequence). The CDR3 contains 13 residues. Trimming took 10 bases from V and 10 from J; bases not matched to a gene: 6. CDR3 nucleotides: TGTGCCACCGGACTAGCGGGAGATGAGGAGCTGTTTTTT. This gives the protein CATGLAGDEELFF.

The chain links TRBV16 to TRBJ2-5; 11 bases agree with TRBD2. The CDR3 sequence is 17 residues long. The junction had 7 bases not matched to a gene; V was cut back by 4 bases and J by 0 bases. Germline lookup yields CDR1 KGHSY and CDR2 FQNENV. CDR3: CASSPGLAGGNQETQYF. DNA of the CDR3: TGTGCCAGCAGCCCCGGGCTAGCGGGAGGAAACCAAGAGACCCAGTACTTC.

This chain connects TRBV19 to TRBJ2-5, with 10 bases that match TRBD1. Trimming cost V 3 bases and J 6 bases; bases outside gene matches: 4. CDR1 LNHDA and CDR2 SQIVND come from the germline V gene (reference sequence). The CDR3 runs 14 residues. The CDR3 nucleotides read TGTGCCAGTAGTATTCGGGACAGGGGTCAGACCCAGTACTTC. This sequence encodes CASSIRDRGQTQYF.

This sequence joins TRBV12-2 and TRBJ2-1; TRBD2 reflects the table's D call only, with no check against the DNA. TRBV12-2 counts as a pseudogene. CDR3 length: 16 amino acids. The CDR3 region is CASRSPSGSSYNEQFF. In DNA, the CDR3 is TGTGCAAGTCGCTCCCCTAGCGGGAGTTCCTACAATGAGCAGTTCTTC.